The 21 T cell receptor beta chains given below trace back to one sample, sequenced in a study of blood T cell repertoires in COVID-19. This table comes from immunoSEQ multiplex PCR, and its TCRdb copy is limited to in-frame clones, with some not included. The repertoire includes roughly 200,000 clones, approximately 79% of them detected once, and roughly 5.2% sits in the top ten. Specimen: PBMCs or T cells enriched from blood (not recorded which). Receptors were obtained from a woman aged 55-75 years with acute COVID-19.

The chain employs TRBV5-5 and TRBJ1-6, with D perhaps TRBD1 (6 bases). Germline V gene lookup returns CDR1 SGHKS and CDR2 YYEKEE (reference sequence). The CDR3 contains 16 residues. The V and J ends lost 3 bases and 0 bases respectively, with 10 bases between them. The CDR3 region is CASSWDKSSYNSPLHF. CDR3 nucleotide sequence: TGTGCCAGCAGCTGGGACAAGAGCTCCTATAATTCACCCCTCCACTTT.

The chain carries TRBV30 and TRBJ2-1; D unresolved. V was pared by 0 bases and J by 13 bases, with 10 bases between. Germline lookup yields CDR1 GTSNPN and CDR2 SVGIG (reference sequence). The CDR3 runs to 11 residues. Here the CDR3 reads CAWSVLKTQFF. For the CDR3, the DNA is TGTGCCTGGAGTGTACTAAAGACTCAGTTCTTC.

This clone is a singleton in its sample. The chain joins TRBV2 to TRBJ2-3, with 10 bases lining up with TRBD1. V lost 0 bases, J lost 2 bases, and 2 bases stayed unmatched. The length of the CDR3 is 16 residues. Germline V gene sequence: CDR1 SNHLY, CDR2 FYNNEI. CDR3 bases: TGTGCCAGCAGTGAAGCGGACAGGGGGGCCACAGATACGCAGTATTTT. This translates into CASSEADRGATDTQYF.

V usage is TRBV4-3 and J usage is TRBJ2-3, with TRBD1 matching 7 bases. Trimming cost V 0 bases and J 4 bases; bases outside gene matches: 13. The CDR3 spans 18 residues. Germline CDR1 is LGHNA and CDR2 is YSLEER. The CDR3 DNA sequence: TGCGCCAGCAGCCAAGATTCTCACGAGGGGGCTTACGCAGATACGCAGTATTTT. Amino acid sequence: CASSQDSHEGAYADTQYF.

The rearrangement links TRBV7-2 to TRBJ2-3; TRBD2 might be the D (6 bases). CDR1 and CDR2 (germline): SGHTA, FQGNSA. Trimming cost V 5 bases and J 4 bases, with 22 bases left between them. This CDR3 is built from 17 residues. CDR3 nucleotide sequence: TGTGCCAGCAGCATGGGACTTTTGGGGTGGGGAGCAGATACGCAGTATTTT. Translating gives CASSMGLLGWGADTQYF.

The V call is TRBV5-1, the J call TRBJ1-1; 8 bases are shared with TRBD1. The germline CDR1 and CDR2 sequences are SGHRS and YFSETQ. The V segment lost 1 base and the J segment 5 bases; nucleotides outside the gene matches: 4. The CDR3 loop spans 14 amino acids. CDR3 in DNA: TGCGCCAGCAGCTTGCCCCAGGGGGCGACTGAAGCTTTCTTT. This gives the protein CASSLPQGATEAFF.

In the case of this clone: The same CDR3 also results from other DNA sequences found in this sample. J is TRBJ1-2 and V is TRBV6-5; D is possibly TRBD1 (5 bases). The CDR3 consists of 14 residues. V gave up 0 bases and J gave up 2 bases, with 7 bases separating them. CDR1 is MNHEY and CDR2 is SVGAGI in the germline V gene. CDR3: CASSYSSGNYGYTF. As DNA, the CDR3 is TGTGCCAGCAGTTACTCGTCAGGGAACTATGGCTACACCTTC.

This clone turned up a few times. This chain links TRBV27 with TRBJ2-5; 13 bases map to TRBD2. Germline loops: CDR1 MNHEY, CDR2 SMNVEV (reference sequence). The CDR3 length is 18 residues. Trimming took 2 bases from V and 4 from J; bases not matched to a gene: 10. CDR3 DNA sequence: TGTGCCAGCAGTTTAATCGGGACTAGCGGGGTGGACCCAGAGACCCAGTACTTC. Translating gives CASSLIGTSGVDPETQYF.

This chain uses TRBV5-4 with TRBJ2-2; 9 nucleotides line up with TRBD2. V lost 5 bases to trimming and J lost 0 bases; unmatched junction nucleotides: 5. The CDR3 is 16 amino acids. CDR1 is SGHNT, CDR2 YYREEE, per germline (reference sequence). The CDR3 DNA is TGTGCCAGCAGGGCCGGGACTAGCACGAACACCGGGGAGCTGTTTTTT. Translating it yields CASRAGTSTNTGELFF.

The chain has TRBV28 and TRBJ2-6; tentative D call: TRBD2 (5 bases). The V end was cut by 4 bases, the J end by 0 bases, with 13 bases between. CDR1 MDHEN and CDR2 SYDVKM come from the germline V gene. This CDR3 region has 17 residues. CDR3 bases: TGTGCCAGCAGTTCCTCAGAGGGAGTCTCTGGGGCCAACGTCCTGACTTTC. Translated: CASSSSEGVSGANVLTF.

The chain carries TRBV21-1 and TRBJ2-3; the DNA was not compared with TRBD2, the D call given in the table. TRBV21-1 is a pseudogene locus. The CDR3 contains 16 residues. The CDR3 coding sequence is TGTGCCAGCAGCAAAGGTCCTAGCGGGAGCACAGATACGCAGTATTTT. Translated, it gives CASSKGPSGSTDTQYF.

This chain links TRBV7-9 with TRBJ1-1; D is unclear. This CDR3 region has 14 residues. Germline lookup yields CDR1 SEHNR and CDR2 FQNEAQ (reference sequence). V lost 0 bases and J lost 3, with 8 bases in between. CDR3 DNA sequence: TGTGCCAGCAGCTTAGCTACACAGTACACTGAAGCTTTCTTT. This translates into CASSLATQYTEAFF.

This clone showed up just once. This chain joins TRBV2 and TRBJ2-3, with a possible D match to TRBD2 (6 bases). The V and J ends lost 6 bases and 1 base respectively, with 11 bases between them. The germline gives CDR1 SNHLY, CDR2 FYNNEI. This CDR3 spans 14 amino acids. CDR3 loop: CASRSGGGTDTQYF. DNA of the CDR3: TGTGCCAGCAGGTCGGGCGGGGGCACAGATACGCAGTATTTT.

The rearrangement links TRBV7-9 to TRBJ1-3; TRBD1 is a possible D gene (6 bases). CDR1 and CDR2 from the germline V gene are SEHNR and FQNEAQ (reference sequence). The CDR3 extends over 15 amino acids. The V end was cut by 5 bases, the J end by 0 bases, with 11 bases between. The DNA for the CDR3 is TGTGCCAGCAGCCAGAGGGGGTCCTCTGGAAACACCATATATTTT. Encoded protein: CASSQRGSSGNTIYF.

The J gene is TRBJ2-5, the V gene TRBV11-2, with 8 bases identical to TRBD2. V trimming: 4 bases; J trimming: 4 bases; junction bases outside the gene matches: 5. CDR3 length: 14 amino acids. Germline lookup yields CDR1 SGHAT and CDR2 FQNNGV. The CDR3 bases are TGTGCCAGCAGCTCGGGGGGGTTTCGAGAGACCCAGTACTTC. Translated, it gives CASSSGGFRETQYF.

The chain's CDR3 is CASRSPGLNEKLFF. The CDR3 DNA reads as TGTGCCAGTAGAAGTCCGGGTCTTAATGAAAAACTGTTTTTT. The chain joins TRBV19 to TRBJ1-4; no clear D. The germline CDR1 and CDR2 sequences are LNHDA and SQIVND (reference sequence). V shed 6 bases and J shed 4 bases, with 12 bases lying between them. CDR3 size: 14 residues.

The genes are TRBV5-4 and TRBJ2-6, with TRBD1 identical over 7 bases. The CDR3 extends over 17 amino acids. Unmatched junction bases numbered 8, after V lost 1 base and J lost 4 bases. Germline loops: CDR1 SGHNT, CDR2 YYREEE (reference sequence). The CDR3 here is CASSLRGRSGGANVLTF. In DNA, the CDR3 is TGTGCCAGCAGCTTGAGGGGGCGAAGCGGAGGGGCCAACGTCCTGACTTTC.

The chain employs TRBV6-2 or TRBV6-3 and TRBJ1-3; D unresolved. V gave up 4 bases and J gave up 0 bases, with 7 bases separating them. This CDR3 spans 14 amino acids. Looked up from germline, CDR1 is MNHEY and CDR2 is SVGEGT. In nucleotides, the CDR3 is TGTGCCAGCAGTTGGGGAGTCTCTGGAAACACCATATATTTT. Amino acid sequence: CASSWGVSGNTIYF.

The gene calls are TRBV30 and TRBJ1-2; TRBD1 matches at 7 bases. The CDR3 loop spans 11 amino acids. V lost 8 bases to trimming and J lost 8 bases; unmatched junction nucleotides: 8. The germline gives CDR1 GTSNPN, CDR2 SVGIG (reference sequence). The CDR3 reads CAMHRGRGYTF. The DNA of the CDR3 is TGTGCCATGCACAGGGGACGGGGCTACACCTTC. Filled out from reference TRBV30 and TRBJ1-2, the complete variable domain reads SQTIHQWPATLVQPVGSPLSLECTVEGTSNPNLYWYRQAAGRGLQLLFYSVGIGQISSEVPQNLSASRPQDRQFILSSKKLLLSDSGFYLCAMHRGRGYTFGSGTRLTVV.

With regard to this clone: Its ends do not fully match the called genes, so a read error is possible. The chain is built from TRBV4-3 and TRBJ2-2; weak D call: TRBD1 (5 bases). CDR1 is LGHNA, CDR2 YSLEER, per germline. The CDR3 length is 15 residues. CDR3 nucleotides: TGCGCCAGCAGCCAAGACTACAGGAACGCCGGGGAGCTGTTTTTT. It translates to CASSQDYRNAGELFF.

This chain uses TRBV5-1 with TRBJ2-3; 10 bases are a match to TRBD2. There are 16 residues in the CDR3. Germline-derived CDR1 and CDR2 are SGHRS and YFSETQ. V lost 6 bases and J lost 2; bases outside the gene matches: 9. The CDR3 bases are TGCGCCAGCACCCTCTTACTAGCGGGGCCCACAGATACGCAGTATTTT. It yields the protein CASTLLLAGPTDTQYF.